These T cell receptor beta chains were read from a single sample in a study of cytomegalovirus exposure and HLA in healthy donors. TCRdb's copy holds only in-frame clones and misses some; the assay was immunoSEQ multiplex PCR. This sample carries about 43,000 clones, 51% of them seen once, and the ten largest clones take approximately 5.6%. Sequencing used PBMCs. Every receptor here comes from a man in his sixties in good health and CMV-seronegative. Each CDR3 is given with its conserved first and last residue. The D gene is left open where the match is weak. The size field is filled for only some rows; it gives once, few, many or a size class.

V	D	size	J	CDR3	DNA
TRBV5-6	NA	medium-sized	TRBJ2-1	CASSLAENEQFF	TGTGCCAGCAGCTTGGCCGAGAATGAGCAGTTCTTC
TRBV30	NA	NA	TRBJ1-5	CAWSVGDYQPQHF	TGTGCCTGGAGTGTAGGGGATTATCAGCCCCAGCATTTT
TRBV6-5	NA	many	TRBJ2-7	CASSYGRSLRVEQYF	TGTGCCAGCAGTTACGGGAGGTCCCTTCGGGTGGAGCAGTACTTC
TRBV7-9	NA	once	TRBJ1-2	CASSLDGPFTSTAF	TGTGCCAGCAGCTTAGATGGGCCTTTCACCTCTACGGCCTTC
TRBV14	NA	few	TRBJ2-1	CASSQEVTLGEQFF	TGTGCCAGCAGCCAAGAGGTAACCCTCGGTGAGCAGTTCTTC
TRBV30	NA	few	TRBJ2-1	CAWTPSGEDKQFF	TGTGCCTGGACGCCCTCGGGTGAGGATAAGCAGTTCTTC
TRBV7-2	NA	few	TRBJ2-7	CASSLRQGSPYEQYF	TGTGCCAGCAGCTTAAGGCAGGGTAGTCCCTACGAGCAGTACTTC
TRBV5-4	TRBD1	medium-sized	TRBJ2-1	CASSIRTGTSYNEQFF	TGTGCCAGCAGCATAAGGACAGGGACCTCCTACAATGAGCAGTTCTTC
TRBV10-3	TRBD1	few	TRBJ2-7	CAINRDRGLSEQYF	TGTGCCATAAACCGGGACAGGGGTCTCAGCGAGCAGTACTTC
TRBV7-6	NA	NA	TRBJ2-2	CASSLVQNTGELFF	TGTGCCAGCAGCTTAGTACAGAACACCGGGGAGCTGTTTTTT
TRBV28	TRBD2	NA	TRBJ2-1	CASSPGLAGGEQFF	TGTGCCAGCAGCCCTGGACTAGCGGGAGGTGAGCAGTTCTTC
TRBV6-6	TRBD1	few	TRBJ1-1	CASSKGTANTEAFF	TGTGCCAGCAGCAAGGGGACAGCCAACACTGAAGCTTTCTTT
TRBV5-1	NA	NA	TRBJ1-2	CASSLSVPFDYGYTF	TGCGCCAGCAGCTTGTCGGTCCCTTTTGACTATGGCTACACCTTC
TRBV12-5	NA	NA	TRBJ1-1	CASGLDYTEAFF	TGTGCTAGTGGTTTGGACTACACTGAAGCTTTCTTT
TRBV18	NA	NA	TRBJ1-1	CASSPGIMNTEAFF	TGTGCCAGCTCACCCGGGATTATGAACACTGAAGCTTTCTTT
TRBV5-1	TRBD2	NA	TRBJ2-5	CASSLTSGQETQYF	TGCGCCAGCAGCTTAACTAGCGGGCAAGAGACCCAGTACTTC
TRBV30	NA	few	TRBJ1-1	CAWTPSLQGNTEAFF	TGTGCCTGGACGCCCTCTCTACAGGGGAACACTGAAGCTTTCTTT
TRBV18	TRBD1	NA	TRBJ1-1	CASSPRTGGMNTEAFF	TGTGCCAGCTCACCCCGGACAGGGGGTATGAACACTGAAGCTTTCTTT
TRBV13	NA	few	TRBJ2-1	CASSSQLPNEQFF	TGTGCCAGCAGCTCCCAGTTGCCCAATGAGCAGTTCTTC
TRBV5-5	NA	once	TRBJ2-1	CASSFPPSNEQFF	TGTGCCAGCAGCTTCCCCCCTTCCAATGAGCAGTTCTTC
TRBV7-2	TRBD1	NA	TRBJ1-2	CASSLADRVGYGYTF	TGTGCCAGCAGCTTAGCGGACAGGGTCGGCTATGGCTACACCTTC
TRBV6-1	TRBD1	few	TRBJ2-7	CASSVQTGGSYEQYF	TGTGCCAGCAGTGTCCAGACAGGGGGATCCTACGAGCAGTACTTC
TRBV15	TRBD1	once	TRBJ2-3	CATSSHRGITDTQYF	TGTGCCACCAGCAGCCACAGGGGAATAACAGATACGCAGTATTTT
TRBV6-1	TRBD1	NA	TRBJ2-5	CASRVMGQNLETQYF	TGTGCCAGCAGGGTTATGGGACAGAACTTAGAGACCCAGTACTTC
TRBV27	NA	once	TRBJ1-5	CASRGPGDQPQHF	TGTGCCAGCAGGGGTCCGGGGGATCAGCCCCAGCATTTT
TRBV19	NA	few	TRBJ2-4	CATSREMGNIQYF	TGTGCCACTTCCCGGGAGATGGGGAACATTCAGTACTTC
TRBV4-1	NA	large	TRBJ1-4	CASSQGRNEKLFF	TGCGCCAGCAGCCAAGGCAGGAATGAAAAACTGTTTTTT
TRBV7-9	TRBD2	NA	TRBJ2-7	CASSLGLAGDREQYF	TGTGCCAGCAGCTTAGGCCTAGCGGGAGACCGGGAGCAGTACTTC
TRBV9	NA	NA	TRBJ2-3	CASSVRGGGTDTQYF	TGTGCCAGCAGCGTACGCGGCGGGGGCACAGATACGCAGTATTTT
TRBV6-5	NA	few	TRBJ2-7	CASSYSGAYEQYF	TGTGCCAGCAGTTACTCAGGAGCCTACGAGCAGTACTTC
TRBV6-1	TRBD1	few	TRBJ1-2	CASSEATGGGTRGYTF	TGTGCCAGCAGTGAAGCGACAGGGGGCGGAACGCGTGGCTACACCTTC
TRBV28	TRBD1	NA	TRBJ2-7	CASTVSRTGGNEQYF	TGTGCCAGCACCGTTTCAAGGACAGGGGGAAACGAGCAGTACTTC
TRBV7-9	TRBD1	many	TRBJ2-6	CASSTIRDRGLGANVLTF	TGTGCCAGCAGTACGATCCGGGACAGGGGATTGGGGGCCAACGTCCTGACTTTC
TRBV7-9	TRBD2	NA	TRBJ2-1	CASGETSGSNEQFF	TGTGCCAGCGGCGAGACTAGCGGGAGCAATGAGCAGTTCTTC
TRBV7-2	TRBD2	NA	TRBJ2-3	CASSLNSGGTDTQYF	TGTGCCAGCAGCTTAAATAGCGGGGGCACAGATACGCAGTATTTT
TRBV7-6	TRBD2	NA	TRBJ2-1	CASSLISPLVSGSSNEQFF	TGTGCCAGCAGCTTAATATCCCCCCTGGTTAGCGGGAGTAGTAATGAGCAGTTCTTC
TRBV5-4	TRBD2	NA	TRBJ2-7	CASSLGGLAGLGGNEQYF	TGTGCCAGCAGCTTGGGTGGACTAGCCGGGTTGGGAGGTAACGAGCAGTACTTC
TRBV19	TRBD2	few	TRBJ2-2	CASSSLRSPRTSRLNTGELFF	TGTGCCAGTAGTTCACTGAGGTCTCCGAGGACTAGCAGGTTAAACACCGGGGAGCTGTTTTTT
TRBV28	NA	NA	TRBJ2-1	CASRSDSTGFF	TGTGCCAGCAGGTCTGACTCGACTGGGTTCTTC
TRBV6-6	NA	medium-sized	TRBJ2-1	CASSYALVEQFF	TGTGCCAGCAGTTACGCGCTAGTTGAACAGTTCTTC
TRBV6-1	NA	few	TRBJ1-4	CASSPTGGYEKLFF	TGTGCCAGCAGTCCCACAGGAGGGTATGAAAAACTGTTTTTT
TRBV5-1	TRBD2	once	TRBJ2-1	CASSQAGAPAYNEQFF	TGCGCCAGCAGCCAAGCGGGAGCCCCCGCCTACAATGAGCAGTTCTTC
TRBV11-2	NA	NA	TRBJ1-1	CASSLQVMGAFF	TGTGCCAGCAGCTTACAGGTTATGGGAGCTTTCTTT
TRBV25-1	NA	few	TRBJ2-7	CASRDTYEQYF	TGTGCCAGTAGGGACACCTACGAGCAGTACTTC
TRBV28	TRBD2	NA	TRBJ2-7	CASKRGTSGPYEQYF	TGTGCCAGCAAAAGGGGGACTAGCGGGCCTTACGAGCAGTACTTC
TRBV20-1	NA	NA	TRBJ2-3	CSAGSGDTQYF	TGCAGTGCTGGCTCAGGAGATACGCAGTATTTT
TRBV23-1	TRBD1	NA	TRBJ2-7	CASSQSGGTGDSYEQYF	TGCGCCAGCAGTCAATCGGGGGGGACAGGGGACTCCTACGAGCAGTACTTC
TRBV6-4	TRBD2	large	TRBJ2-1	CASSQASGTHNEQFF	TGTGCCAGCAGTCAGGCTAGCGGGACTCACAATGAGCAGTTCTTC
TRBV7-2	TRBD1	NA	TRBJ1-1	CASTLDREVTEAFF	TGTGCCAGTACTCTAGACAGGGAAGTAACTGAAGCTTTCTTT
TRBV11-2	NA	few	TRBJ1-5	CASSSGSSNQPQHF	TGTGCCAGCAGCTCGGGGAGTAGCAATCAGCCCCAGCATTTT
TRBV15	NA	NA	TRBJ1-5	CATSRAGWAQHF	TGTGCCACCAGCAGAGCCGGGTGGGCCCAGCATTTT
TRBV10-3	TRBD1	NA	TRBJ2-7	CAISDPTGVGDEQYF	TGTGCCATCAGTGACCCGACAGGGGTGGGCGACGAGCAGTACTTC
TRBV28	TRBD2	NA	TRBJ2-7	CASSLEAGTYEQYF	TGTGCCAGCAGTTTGGAAGCGGGAACCTACGAGCAGTACTTC
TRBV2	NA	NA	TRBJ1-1	CASSERPILEVNTEAFF	TGTGCCAGCAGTGAACGTCCAATTCTCGAGGTGAACACTGAAGCTTTCTTT
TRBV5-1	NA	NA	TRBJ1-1	CASSLDGRGTEAFF	TGCGCCAGCAGCTTGGACGGAAGGGGCACTGAAGCTTTCTTT
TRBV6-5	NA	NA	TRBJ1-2	CASSLQGRNYGYTF	TGTGCCAGCAGTTTACAGGGAAGAAACTATGGCTACACCTTC
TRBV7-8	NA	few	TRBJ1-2	CASSPPGSYGYTF	TGTGCCAGCAGCCCCCCAGGGTCCTATGGCTACACCTTC
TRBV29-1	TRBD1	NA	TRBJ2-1	CSAGTGGYNEQFF	TGCAGCGCGGGGACAGGGGGCTACAATGAGCAGTTCTTC
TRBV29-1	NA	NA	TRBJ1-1	CSVRRMNTEAFF	TGCAGCGTTCGCAGAATGAACACTGAAGCTTTCTTT